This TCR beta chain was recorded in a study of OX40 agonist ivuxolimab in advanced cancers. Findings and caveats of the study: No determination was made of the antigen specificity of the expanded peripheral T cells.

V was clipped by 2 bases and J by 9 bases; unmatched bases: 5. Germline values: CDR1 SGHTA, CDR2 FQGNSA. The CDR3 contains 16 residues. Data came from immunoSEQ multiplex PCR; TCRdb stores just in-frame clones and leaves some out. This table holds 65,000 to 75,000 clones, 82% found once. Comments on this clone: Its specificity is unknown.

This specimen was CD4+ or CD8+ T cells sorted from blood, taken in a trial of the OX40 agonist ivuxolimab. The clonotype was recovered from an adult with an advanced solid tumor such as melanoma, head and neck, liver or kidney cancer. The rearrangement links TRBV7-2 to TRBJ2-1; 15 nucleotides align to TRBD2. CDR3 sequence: CASSLPGLAGGTEQFF. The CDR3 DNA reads TGTGCCAGCAGCTTACCGGGACTAGCGGGAGGAACTGAGCAGTTCTTC.